The T cell receptor beta chain under discussion was sequenced for a study of T cells in Graves' hyperthyroidism and ophthalmopathy. General study results and limits: Progression to ophthalmopathy was predicted a median of roughly seven months early. Ophthalmopathy was told apart from stable hyperthyroidism by a 13 V-J model.

The CDR3 regions of TCR beta were amplified from RNA transcripts. A first-round RT-PCR of the TCR CDR3 used the HTBI primer set. TCRdb re-analysed the multiplex PCR reads in MiXCR, keeping a single row per CDR3 protein. The sample holds about 130,000 distinct CDR3 sequences, around 20% seen once. This CDR3 region has 14 residues. With 3 bases clipped from V and 7 bases from J, the junction kept 1 base outside the gene matches. Concerning this clonotype: Its antigen is currently unknown.

Diagnosis of hyperthyroidism was new in patients aged 18 to 65, and its duration was under 2 months. Blood dates from first hyperthyroidism diagnosis, before any ophthalmopathy symptoms. The chain recombines TRBV12-3 or TRBV12-4 with TRBJ1-6; 9 nucleotides agree with TRBD1. Material: blood. The sequence derives from a woman in her 50s with Graves' hyperthyroidism that later progressed to Graves' ophthalmopathy. The CDR3 sequence: CASSLGTGNSPLHF. The CDR3 DNA reads as TGTGCCAGCAGTTTGGGGACAGGGAATTCACCCCTCCACTTT.